The 22 T cell receptor beta chains given below trace back to one sample, sequenced in a study of blood T cell repertoires in COVID-19. Clones were sequenced by immunoSEQ multiplex PCR, and TCRdb holds only the in-frame ones, with some missing. Of about 170,000 clones listed, 60% to 80% were seen once; the top ten hold about 3%. The sequenced material came from peripheral blood. These receptors were obtained from a man between 65 and 79 years old with acute or convalescent COVID-19.

The J gene is TRBJ1-5, the V gene TRBV28, with 8 bases lining up with TRBD1. From germline, CDR1 is MDHEN and CDR2 SYDVKM. The CDR3 loop spans 15 amino acids. Trimming at V came to 3 bases and at J to 7 bases, leaving 8 bases not matched to a gene. The DNA of the CDR3 is TGTGCCAGCAGTTTCTTGGACAGGGCAGAGCAGCCCCAGCATTTT. It is translated as CASSFLDRAEQPQHF.

This sequence joins TRBV2 and TRBJ2-3; maybe TRBD2 (6 bases). V was clipped by 5 bases and J by 1 base, with 13 bases between them. The CDR3 extends over 15 amino acids. Germline assignment: CDR1 SNHLY and CDR2 FYNNEI. The CDR3 sequence is CASSLSGLGTDTQYF. The CDR3 DNA reads as TGTGCCAGCAGTCTTTCGGGACTCGGCACAGATACGCAGTATTTT.

The table lists this clone with many counts. The V call is TRBV30, the J call TRBJ1-5, with D perhaps matching TRBD1 (6 bases). V was shortened by 1 base and J by 3 bases, with 7 bases between the two germline ends. The CDR3 has 13 residues. The germline gives CDR1 GTSNPN, CDR2 SVGIG (reference sequence). The CDR3 here is CAWSGDNNQPQHF. In DNA form, the CDR3 reads TGTGCCTGGAGTGGGGACAACAATCAGCCCCAGCATTTT.

V usage is TRBV11-1 and J usage is TRBJ2-1; D perhaps matches TRBD2 (6 bases). Germline lookup yields CDR1 SGHAT and CDR2 FQDESV (reference sequence). The V end lost 3 bases, the J end lost 16 bases, and 16 bases lay between the germline ends. CDR3 size: 12 residues. CDR3 nucleotide sequence: TGTGCCAGCAGCTTCGGAGGGTCTAGGAGATTCTTC. Translation: CASSFGGSRRFF.

This chain links TRBV18 with TRBJ2-5, with D perhaps TRBD1 (6 bases). The CDR3 sequence is 15 residues long. V was pared by 2 bases and J by 5 bases, with 15 bases between. The germline CDR1 and CDR2 sequences are KGHSH and LQKENI. CDR3 sequence (DNA): TGTGCCAGCTCACCAGAGCAGGGGTTCGGGGAGACCCAGTACTTC. This gives the protein CASSPEQGFGETQYF.

The rearrangement uses TRBV5-1 and TRBJ2-1, with D perhaps matching TRBD2 (6 bases). From germline, CDR1 is SGHRS and CDR2 YFSETQ. V shed 5 bases and J shed 6 bases, with 15 bases lying between them. The CDR3 sequence is 14 residues long. This CDR3 reads CASSPGGGSNEQFF. The CDR3 nucleotides read TGCGCCAGCAGTCCCGGGGGAGGTAGCAATGAGCAGTTCTTC.

The chain has TRBV6-5 and TRBJ2-1; TRBD1 matches 7 bases. Germline V lookup: CDR1 MNHEY, CDR2 SVGAGI. V dropped 5 bases and J dropped 3; count of bases not matched to a gene: 7. CDR3 length: 15 amino acids. The CDR3 DNA is TGTGCCAGCAGTAAACTTCGGGACAGCTACAATGAGCAGTTCTTC. Encoded protein: CASSKLRDSYNEQFF.

The J gene is TRBJ1-5, the V gene TRBV25-1; D remains unclear. Trimming cost V 4 bases and J 0 bases, with 10 bases left between them. Germline V gene sequence: CDR1 MGHDK, CDR2 SYGVNS. The CDR3 length is 15 residues. The CDR3 DNA sequence: TGTGCCAGCAGTGTTACAGAGTATAGCAATCAGCCCCAGCATTTT. Translating gives CASSVTEYSNQPQHF.

The CDR3, as DNA: TGTGCCAGCAGTTACGATGGGACAGGGAGTAATTCACCCCTCCACTTT. This encodes CASSYDGTGSNSPLHF. The V gene is TRBV27, the J gene TRBJ1-6, with 9 bases matching TRBD1. Germline V gene sequence: CDR1 MNHEY, CDR2 SMNVEV (reference sequence). Trimming took 4 bases from V and 6 from J; bases not matched to a gene: 7. The CDR3 spans 16 residues.

The V call is TRBV7-9, the J call TRBJ2-7, with TRBD2 matching 11 bases. This CDR3 spans 15 amino acids. CDR1 SEHNR and CDR2 FQNEAQ come from the germline V gene (reference sequence). Trimming cost V 3 bases and J 5 bases; bases outside gene matches: 6. The CDR3 coding sequence is TGTGCCAGCAGCTTCCCGGGACTAGCGGCGAACGAGCAGTACTTC. As protein: CASSFPGLAANEQYF.

This clone was found once. This chain links TRBV11-2 with TRBJ1-1; D unclear. This CDR3 contains 11 residues. V was pared by 1 base and J by 8 bases, with 5 bases between. CDR1 is SGHAT and CDR2 is FQNNGV in the germline V gene. CDR3 in DNA: TGTGCCAGCAGCTTAGTTGCGGAAGCTTTCTTT. This translates into CASSLVAEAFF.

CDR3 bases: TGTGCCAGCAAGTGGCAGTCAGCGGATACGCAGTATTTT. Translation gives CASKWQSADTQYF. This chain uses TRBV7-9 with TRBJ2-3; D gene uncertain. Trimming shortened V by 7 bases and J by 6 bases, and 14 bases separated the two germline ends. The CDR3 runs 13 residues. The germline V gene has CDR1 SEHNR and CDR2 FQNEAQ (reference sequence).

This clone was seen repeatedly, ten times or more. This CDR3 is also generated by other DNA sequences in the sample. The V and J genes are TRBV18 and TRBJ2-2, with 12 bases that match TRBD2. J was trimmed by 4 bases and V by 5 bases; bases with no gene match: 8. Per germline, CDR1 KGHSH and CDR2 LQKENI. This CDR3 spans 17 amino acids. CDR3 nucleotides: TGTGCCAGCTCAGAGCAGCCGGGACTAGCGGGCACCGGGGAGCTGTTTTTT. The encoded protein is CASSEQPGLAGTGELFF.

The chain employs TRBV30 and TRBJ1-6, with D tentatively TRBD1 (5 bases). The CDR3 has 12 residues. Germline loops: CDR1 GTSNPN, CDR2 SVGIG (reference sequence). Between the trimmed V and J ends, which lost 5 bases and 13 bases, there was a span of 15 bases. The CDR3 loop reads CAWGQASIPLHF. DNA of the CDR3: TGTGCCTGGGGACAAGCTTCTATCCCCCTCCACTTT.

The gene calls are TRBV7-6 and TRBJ1-2; tentative D call: TRBD1 (6 bases). This CDR3 is 15 amino acids long. V lost 2 bases to trimming and J lost 8 bases, with 18 bases between them. Germline loops: CDR1 SGHVS, CDR2 FNYEAQ. The CDR3 DNA reads TGTGCCAGCAGCTTACGCGTTGGGGGGGCGGAAGGCTACACCTTC. Protein sequence: CASSLRVGGAEGYTF.

The table lists this clone with many counts. CDR3 protein: CASSDVQGAVGYTF. The CDR3 nucleotides read TGTGCCAGCAGTGATGTGCAGGGGGCGGTAGGCTACACCTTC. The chain has TRBV2 and TRBJ1-2, with TRBD1 matching 8 bases. The CDR3 loop spans 14 amino acids. V was clipped by 3 bases and J by 8 bases; unmatched bases: 8. Germline V lookup: CDR1 SNHLY, CDR2 FYNNEI.

This sequence joins TRBV27 and TRBJ2-1; D may be TRBD2 (6 bases). Trimming took 5 bases from V and 5 from J, leaving 22 bases between them. The V gene's germline CDR1 is MNHEY and CDR2 SMNVEV (reference sequence). The CDR3 is made up of 17 amino acids. In nucleotides, the CDR3 is TGTGCCAGCAGTCCCCGGGACTTTCCGCGGAGAAACAATGAGCAGTTCTTC. Residues: CASSPRDFPRRNNEQFF.

This clone has a handful of counts. The chain uses TRBV29-1 and TRBJ1-3; D gene uncertain. Germline values: CDR1 SQVTM, CDR2 ANQGSEA. The length of the CDR3 is 13 residues. Trimming cost V 7 bases and J 1 base, with 11 bases left between them. CDR3 bases: TGCAGCGCCTCGCGAGAATCTGGAAACACCATATATTTT. This sequence encodes CSASRESGNTIYF.

The genes are TRBV6-6 and TRBJ2-1; TRBD2 might be the D (6 bases). The CDR3 loop spans 14 amino acids. The germline V gene has CDR1 MNHNY and CDR2 SVGAGI (reference sequence). The V and J ends lost 5 bases and 0 bases respectively, with 8 bases between them. The CDR3 loop is CASSDGSSYNEQFF. The CDR3 DNA follows: TGTGCCAGCAGTGACGGGAGCTCCTACAATGAGCAGTTCTTC.

The rearrangement links TRBV5-6 to TRBJ2-5; 12 bases fit TRBD1. The length of the CDR3 is 16 residues. V shed 0 bases, J shed 5 bases, and the junction held 5 bases outside the gene matches. The germline gives CDR1 SGHDT, CDR2 YYEEEE. The CDR3 DNA reads TGTGCCAGCAGCTTGGCTCGGGACAGGGGGCGGGAGACCCAGTACTTC. Its translation is CASSLARDRGRETQYF.

The chain uses TRBV4-1 and TRBJ1-4; TRBD1 agrees at 7 bases. Germline-derived CDR1 and CDR2 are MGHRA and YSYEKL. The trim removed 0 bases at V and 7 bases at J, leaving 5 bases unmatched. CDR3 length: 15 amino acids. In DNA form, the CDR3 reads TGCGCCAGCAGCCAAGATTTCAGGGGGACTGAAAAACTGTTTTTT. Encoded protein: CASSQDFRGTEKLFF.

The chain recombines TRBV7-8 with TRBJ2-7; 8 bases match TRBD2. The J segment lost 2 bases and the V segment lost 5 bases, leaving 11 bases of the junction unmatched. Germline CDR1 reads SGHVS; CDR2 reads FQNEAQ. CDR3 size: 16 residues. CDR3 DNA: TGTGCCAGCAGCCTCGACCGCGGGGGGCAAGCCTACGAGCAGTACTTC. Translated, it gives CASSLDRGGQAYEQYF. The variable domain in full, completed from reference TRBV7-8 and TRBJ2-7, reads GAGVSQSPRYKVAKRGQDVALRCDPISGHVSLFWYQQALGQGPEFLTYFQNEAQLDKSGLPSDRFFAERPEGSVSTLKIQRTQQEDSAVYLCASSLDRGGQAYEQYFGPGTRLTVT.